A selection of T cell receptor beta chains follows, all from one sample in a study of blood T cell repertoires in COVID-19. The table came from immunoSEQ multiplex PCR; TCRdb's copy has only in-frame clones and leaves some out. The table has about 170,000 clones, roughly 86% seen once; the top ten hold more than 7.5%. Sequenced material: peripheral blood. These TCRs come from a man in his forties or fifties who had recovered from COVID-19. CDR3s include the opening cysteine and the closing phenylalanine or tryptophan. The D gene is left open where the match is weak. Clone size is stated in some rows and not others, as once, few, many or a class when expanded.

size,D,V,J,CDR3,DNA
-,-,TRBV13,TRBJ2-7,CASSSPRTRITYEQYF,TGTGCCAGCAGCTCCCCGCGGACTCGTATAACCTACGAGCAGTACTTC
-,TRBD2,TRBV9,TRBJ2-5,CASSVDRGGRETQYF,TGTGCCAGCAGCGTAGACCGGGGGGGAAGGGAGACCCAGTACTTC
-,TRBD2,TRBV7-2,TRBJ2-2,CASSLVQGGPGELFF,TGTGCCAGCAGCTTAGTGCAGGGAGGGCCCGGGGAGCTGTTTTTT
-,TRBD2,TRBV7-2,TRBJ2-7,CASSLGPREGYEQYF,TGTGCCAGCAGCTTAGGCCCCAGGGAGGGGTACGAGCAGTACTTC
once,-,TRBV7-2,TRBJ1-1,CASSSGHMNTEAFF,TGTGCCAGCAGCTCGGGACATATGAACACTGAAGCTTTCTTT
-,TRBD1,TRBV7-9,TRBJ2-2,CASSLDNRGAGELFF,TGTGCCAGCAGCTTAGACAACAGGGGGGCCGGGGAGCTGTTTTTT
-,-,TRBV18,TRBJ2-2,CASSPALVDTGELFF,TGTGCCAGCTCACCAGCACTAGTGGACACCGGGGAGCTGTTTTTT
-,TRBD1,TRBV10-3,TRBJ1-1,CAISESIGGPNTEAFF,TGTGCCATCAGTGAGTCAATAGGGGGCCCGAACACTGAAGCTTTCTTT
-,-,TRBV27,TRBJ2-7,CASSFSGTYEQYF,TGTGCCAGCAGTTTTTCGGGAACCTACGAGCAGTACTTC
-,-,TRBV29-1,TRBJ2-3,CSVVPYVGDSDTQYF,TGCAGCGTTGTGCCCTATGTAGGGGATTCAGATACGCAGTATTTT
-,-,TRBV7-9,TRBJ2-5,CASRQQETQYF,TGTGCCTCCCGACAGCAAGAGACCCAGTACTTC
-,-,TRBV7-2,TRBJ1-6,CASSLVRTTNSPLHF,TGTGCCAGCAGCTTAGTTAGGACTACTAATTCACCCCTCCACTTT
-,-,TRBV6-2/TRBV6-3,TRBJ2-7,CASSSDGVYEQYF,TGTGCCAGCAGTTCCGACGGAGTCTACGAGCAGTACTTC
-,-,TRBV6-5,TRBJ1-4,CASTSWGRTNEKLFF,TGTGCCAGCACCTCCTGGGGGAGGACTAATGAAAAACTGTTTTTT
-,-,TRBV7-9,TRBJ2-7,CASASLGRGLYEQYF,TGTGCCTCAGCAAGCCTGGGACGGGGACTCTACGAGCAGTACTTC
-,TRBD2,TRBV19,TRBJ2-1,CASSKRAGVYNEQFF,TGTGCCAGTAGCAAGAGGGCGGGGGTCTACAATGAGCAGTTCTTC
-,-,TRBV4-1,TRBJ1-2,CASSQFARSYGYTF,TGCGCCAGCAGCCAATTTGCTCGGAGCTATGGCTACACCTTC
-,TRBD2,TRBV5-5,TRBJ2-7,CASRSSGKTYEQYF,TGTGCCAGCAGATCTAGCGGCAAAACCTACGAGCAGTACTTC
-,-,TRBV29-1,TRBJ2-3,CSVVPEQGQDYLTSTDTQYF,TGCAGCGTTGTCCCCGAACAGGGCCAAGATTATCTGACCAGTACAGATACGCAGTATTTT
-,-,TRBV2,TRBJ1-2,CASSVLSGNYGYTF,TGTGCCAGCAGTGTATTGTCAGGGAACTATGGCTACACCTTC